This T cell receptor (beta chain) was identified during a study of response to subunit inactivated influenza vaccine. Notes on the study in general: Only a handful of new T cells, the authors suggested, are recruited with each seasonal influenza vaccination.

TCRdb re-analysed the RT-PCR reads in MiXCR, keeping a single row per CDR3 protein. The sample yields 500,000 or so distinct CDR3 sequences, approximately 17% seen once. This clonotype was detected a few times. The target antigen is unknown. The germline V gene has CDR1 SEHNR and CDR2 FQNEAQ (reference sequence). Trimming shortened V by 3 bases and J by 7 bases, and 10 bases separated the two germline ends. CDR3 length equals 14 residues. V gene TRBV7-9 combines with J gene TRBJ1-6; D gene unclear. The TCR originated in a man aged 50-75 years who received an inactivated influenza vaccine. The sample in question was CD4+ T cells sorted from PBMCs, obtained 23 months after vaccination. The CDR3 sequence: CASSFGGENSPLHF. DNA of the CDR3: TGTGCCAGCAGCTTTGGCGGGGAAAATTCACCCCTCCACTTT.